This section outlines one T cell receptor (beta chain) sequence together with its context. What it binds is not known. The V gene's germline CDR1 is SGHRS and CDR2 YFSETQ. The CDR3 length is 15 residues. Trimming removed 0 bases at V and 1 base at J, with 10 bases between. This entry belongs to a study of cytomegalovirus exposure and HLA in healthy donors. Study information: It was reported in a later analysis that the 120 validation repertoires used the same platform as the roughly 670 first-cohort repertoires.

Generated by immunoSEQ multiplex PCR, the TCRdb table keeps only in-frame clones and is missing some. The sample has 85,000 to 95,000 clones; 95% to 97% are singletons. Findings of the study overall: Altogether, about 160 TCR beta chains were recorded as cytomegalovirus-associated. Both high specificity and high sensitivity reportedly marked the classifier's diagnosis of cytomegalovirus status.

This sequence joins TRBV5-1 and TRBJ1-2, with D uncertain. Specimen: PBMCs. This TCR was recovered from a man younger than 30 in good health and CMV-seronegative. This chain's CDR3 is CASSLAIQSNYGYTF. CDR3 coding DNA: TGCGCCAGCAGCTTGGCAATACAGAGTAACTATGGCTACACCTTC.